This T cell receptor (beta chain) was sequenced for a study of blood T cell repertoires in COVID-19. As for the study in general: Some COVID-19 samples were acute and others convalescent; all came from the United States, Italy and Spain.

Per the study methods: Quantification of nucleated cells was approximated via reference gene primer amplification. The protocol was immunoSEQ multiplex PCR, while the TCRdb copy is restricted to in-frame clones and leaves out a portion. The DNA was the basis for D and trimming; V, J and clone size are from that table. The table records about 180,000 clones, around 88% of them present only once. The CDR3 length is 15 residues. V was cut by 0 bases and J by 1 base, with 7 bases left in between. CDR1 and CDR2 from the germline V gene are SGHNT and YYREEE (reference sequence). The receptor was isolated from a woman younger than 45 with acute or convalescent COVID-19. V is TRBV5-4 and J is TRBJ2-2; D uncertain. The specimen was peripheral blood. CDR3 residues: CASSLGTENTGELFF. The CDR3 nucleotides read TGTGCCAGCAGCTTGGGCACAGAGAACACCGGGGAGCTGTTTTTT.